Below, 15 T cell receptor beta chains from the same sample are listed, as sequenced in a study of blood T cell repertoires in COVID-19. Generated by immunoSEQ multiplex PCR, the TCRdb table keeps only in-frame clones and is missing some. Among 300,000 to 400,000 clones, roughly 87% were seen once, and the ten largest hold 1%. The sequenced sample was peripheral blood. These receptors all come from a man aged 45-65 years with active or convalescent COVID-19.

This clone was picked up one time. The genes are TRBV5-1 and TRBJ2-5; possibly TRBD2 for D (5 bases). CDR1 and CDR2 from the germline V gene are SGHRS and YFSETQ. The CDR3 sequence is 15 residues long. V was clipped by 0 bases and J by 0 bases, with 9 bases between them. The CDR3 nucleotides are TGCGCCAGCAGCTTGGTGCGGGCCAACCAAGAGACCCAGTACTTC. It translates to CASSLVRANQETQYF.

The chain carries TRBV5-1 and TRBJ1-4; D is unclear. The CDR3 runs to 13 residues. Germline loops: CDR1 SGHRS, CDR2 YFSETQ. V gave up 0 bases and J gave up 7 bases, with 7 bases separating them. The CDR3 nucleotides read TGCGCCAGCAGCTTGGTTCTCGGTGAAAAACTGTTTTTT. Encoded protein: CASSLVLGEKLFF.

CDR3 loop: CASSPGGYNTEAFF. CDR3 in DNA: TGCGCCAGCAGCCCAGGGGGTTACAACACTGAAGCTTTCTTT. The V and J genes are TRBV5-1 and TRBJ1-1; TRBD1 aligns across 7 bases. The CDR3 runs 14 residues. CDR1 and CDR2 from the germline V gene are SGHRS and YFSETQ. Trimming took 4 bases from V and 2 from J; bases not matched to a gene: 5.

This sequence joins TRBV29-1 and TRBJ1-3; possibly TRBD1 for D (5 bases). The CDR3 has 15 amino acids. Trimming left V 5 bases short and J 0 bases short, with 14 bases between. Germline V gives CDR1 SQVTM, CDR2 ANQGSEA. CDR3 bases: TGCAGCGTTAGACCTCCAGGGAACTCTGGAAACACCATATATTTT. Protein: CSVRPPGNSGNTIYF. The variable domain in full, with the rest retrieved from reference TRBV29-1 and TRBJ1-3, is SAVISQKPSRDICQRGTSLTIQCQVDSQVTMMFWYRQQPGQSLTLIATANQGSEATYESGFVIDKFPISRPNLTFSTLTVSNMSPEDSSIYLCSVRPPGNSGNTIYFGEGSWLTVV.

This clone was detected once. The rearrangement links TRBV18 to TRBJ1-6; D ambiguous. Germline lookup yields CDR1 KGHSH and CDR2 LQKENI. The CDR3 is 15 residues long. V gave up 2 bases and J gave up 5 bases, with 10 bases separating them. The chain's CDR3 is CASSPGGSDNSPLHF. The CDR3 DNA follows: TGTGCCAGCTCACCAGGAGGTAGCGATAATTCACCCCTCCACTTT.

The table lists this clone with a count of one. The chain joins TRBV16 to TRBJ1-1; D not resolved. V dropped 2 bases and J dropped 11 bases, with 24 bases sitting between them. The germline V gene encodes CDR1 KGHSY and CDR2 FQNENV. The length of the CDR3 is 16 residues. CDR3 protein: CASSQTTLSNSPPAFF. CDR3 nucleotide sequence: TGTGCCAGCAGCCAAACAACACTATCTAATTCCCCCCCTGCTTTCTTT.

The chain has TRBV6-2 or TRBV6-3 and TRBJ1-1; the match to TRBD1 covers 8 bases. CDR3 length: 21 amino acids. From germline, CDR1 is MNHEY and CDR2 SVGEGT. Trimming took 3 bases from V and 3 from J; bases not matched to a gene: 24. The CDR3 loop reads CASSYAIFGDRGSLRDTEAFF. CDR3 DNA: TGTGCCAGCAGTTATGCCATCTTTGGCGACAGGGGCTCTTTACGGGACACTGAAGCTTTCTTT.

The genes are TRBV7-2 and TRBJ2-1, with 7 nucleotides matching TRBD2. V was pared by 6 bases and J by 3 bases, with 5 bases of the junction left unmatched. Per the germline V gene, CDR1 is SGHTA and CDR2 is FQGNSA. The CDR3 covers 14 residues. The CDR3 loop reads CASRGGGNYNEQFF. Here the CDR3 DNA reads TGTGCCAGCAGGGGGGGAGGGAACTACAATGAGCAGTTCTTC.

This clone was observed a single time. The rearrangement joins TRBV28 to TRBJ2-5; the match to TRBD2 covers 7 bases. The ends lost 9 bases at V and 1 base at J; junction bases unmatched: 14. CDR1 MDHEN and CDR2 SYDVKM come from the germline V gene. CDR3 length equals 16 residues. In DNA, the CDR3 is TGTGCCAGTACCTTCCTTGCGGGAGAGTGCCAAGAGACCCAGTACTTC. It translates to CASTFLAGECQETQYF.

The rearrangement links TRBV2 to TRBJ1-1; D is possibly TRBD1 (6 bases). The CDR3 consists of 12 residues. Trimming left V 10 bases short and J 2 bases short, with 11 bases between. Germline V gene sequence: CDR1 SNHLY, CDR2 FYNNEI. In nucleotides, the CDR3 is TGTGCCACCTCGGACAGTAACACTGAAGCTTTCTTT. Translation: CATSDSNTEAFF.

The V and J genes are TRBV5-1 and TRBJ1-4; no definite D call. The length of the CDR3 is 13 residues. V shed 2 bases and J shed 8 bases, with 10 bases lying between them. Germline V gene lookup returns CDR1 SGHRS and CDR2 YFSETQ. CDR3 region: CASSFSPTEKLFF. The CDR3 nucleotides read TGCGCCAGCAGCTTCTCTCCGACAGAAAAACTGTTTTTT.

The chain couples TRBV5-1 to TRBJ2-2, with D maybe TRBD1 (6 bases). V lost 4 bases and J lost 5, with 18 bases in between. The CDR3 runs to 16 residues. Germline V gives CDR1 SGHRS, CDR2 YFSETQ. This CDR3 reads CASSPGVTGLTGELFF. CDR3 nucleotide sequence: TGCGCCAGCAGCCCGGGTGTCACAGGGTTAACCGGGGAGCTGTTTTTT.

V and J are TRBV5-4 and TRBJ1-2; no clear D. Germline CDR1 and CDR2: SGHNT and YYREEE (reference sequence). CDR3 length: 16 residues. Trimming removed 5 bases at V and 0 bases at J, with 17 bases between. The CDR3, as DNA: TGTGCCAGCAGTCCGCCAAGAGGTTCCTCTAACTATGGCTACACCTTC. This sequence encodes CASSPPRGSSNYGYTF.

The genes are TRBV7-2 and TRBJ2-5; 7 nucleotides agree with TRBD1. Germline CDR1 is SGHTA and CDR2 is FQGNSA. The trim removed 1 base at V and 3 bases at J, leaving 5 bases unmatched. This CDR3 is 15 amino acids long. The CDR3 region is CASSLGQGFEETQYF. The CDR3 coding sequence is TGTGCCAGCAGCTTAGGACAGGGATTCGAAGAGACCCAGTACTTC.

This chain connects TRBV3-1 (or the pseudogene TRBV3-2) to TRBJ1-2; 7 bases match TRBD1. The CDR3 is 14 residues long. J gave up 5 bases and V 4 bases, and 7 bases lay outside the gene matches. CDR1 is LGHDT, CDR2 YNNKEL, per germline (reference sequence). The CDR3 DNA reads TGTGCCAGCAGCCCCGGGGACAGTCTGTATGGCTACACCTTC. It codes for CASSPGDSLYGYTF.